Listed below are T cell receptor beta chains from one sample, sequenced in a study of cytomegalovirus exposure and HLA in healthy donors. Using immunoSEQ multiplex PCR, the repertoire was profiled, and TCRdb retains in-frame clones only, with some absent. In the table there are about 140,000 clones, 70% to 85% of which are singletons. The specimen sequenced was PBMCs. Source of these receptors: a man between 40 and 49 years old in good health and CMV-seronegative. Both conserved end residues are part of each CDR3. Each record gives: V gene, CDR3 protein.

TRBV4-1,CASSQEIGGVGQPQHF
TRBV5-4,CASSQDPSGGPSTDTQYF
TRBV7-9,CASSWTEQETQYF
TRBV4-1,CASSPGGHEQFF
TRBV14,CASSPYRGDYGANVLTF
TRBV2,CASSEVAGEVETQYF
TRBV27,CASSRAGQVVLEQYF
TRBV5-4,CASSLSVHETQYF
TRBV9,CASSPRGREGAAFF
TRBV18,CASSPPGQGAGNEQFF
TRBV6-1,CASSEVGQGGGYTF
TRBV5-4,CASSLEGDGDEQFF
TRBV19,CASTKTGLNTEAFF
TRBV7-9,CASNRGGTQYF
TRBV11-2,CASSSLARGLTGELFF
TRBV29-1,CSVPGQEQFF
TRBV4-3,CASSQGPGTGVLGDYGYTF
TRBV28,CASSFSQPGQDYIWQFF
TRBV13,CASSPDRGLGNTIYF
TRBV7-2,CASSLSVGVSGNTIYF
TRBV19,CASSVWPGELFF
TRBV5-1,CASSLEGQEWGSDTQYF
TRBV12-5,CASGPPPFINTGELFF
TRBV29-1,CSVTGTGDPYEQYF
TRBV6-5,CASSTTPTYEQYF
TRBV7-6,CASSLALENGGELFF
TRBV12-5,CASGLVHGGRTGELFF
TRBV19,CASSAGQGVGYEQYF
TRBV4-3,CASSKSGQGNSPLHF
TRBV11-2,CASSLGLAGDYEQYF
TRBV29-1,CSAGPGASADTQYF
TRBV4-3,CASSLRQGLADTQYF
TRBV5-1,CASSQNDSPYNSPLHF
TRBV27,CASSRATGPKLYEQYF
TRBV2,CATRERDSTDTQYF
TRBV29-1,CSVSGGNQPQHF
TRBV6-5,CASRKREVYNEQFF
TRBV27,CASSNPGTGELFF
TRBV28,CASSLFTGPNTEAFF
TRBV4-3,CASSQVNGGARETQYF
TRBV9,CASSVRTSGSETQYF
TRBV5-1,CASSLAGQHTDTQYF
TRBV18,CASSLQTTNEKLFF
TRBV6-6,CASSYSPDSYEQYF
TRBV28,CASKSNVPGQGYNEQFF
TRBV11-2,CASSSYPRTSGESYNEQFF
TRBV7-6,CASSLAIGGGIGELFF
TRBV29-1,CSVSGTGIQETQYF